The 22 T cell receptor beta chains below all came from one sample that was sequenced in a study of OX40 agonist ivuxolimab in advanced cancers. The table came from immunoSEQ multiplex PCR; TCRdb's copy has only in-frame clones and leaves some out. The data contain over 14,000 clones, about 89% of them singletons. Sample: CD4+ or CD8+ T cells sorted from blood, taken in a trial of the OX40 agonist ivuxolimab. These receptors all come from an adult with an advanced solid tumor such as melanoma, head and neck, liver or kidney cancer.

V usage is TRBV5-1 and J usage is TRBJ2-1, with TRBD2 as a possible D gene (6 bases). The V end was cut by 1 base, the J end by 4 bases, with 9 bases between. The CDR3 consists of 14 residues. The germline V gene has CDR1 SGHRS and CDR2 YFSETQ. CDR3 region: CASSLSAGYNEQFF. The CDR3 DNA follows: TGCGCCAGCAGCTTGTCGGCGGGGTACAATGAGCAGTTCTTC.

CDR3 in DNA: TGTGCCAGCAGTTTATCGACGGGGGCTCCCGGGAACACTGAAGCTTTCTTT. Translating gives CASSLSTGAPGNTEAFF. The chain links TRBV27 to TRBJ1-1, with a tentative D call TRBD1 (6 bases). CDR1 MNHEY and CDR2 SMNVEV come from the germline V gene (reference sequence). Deletions cut 0 bases from V and 1 base from J, with 15 bases between. The CDR3 runs to 17 residues.

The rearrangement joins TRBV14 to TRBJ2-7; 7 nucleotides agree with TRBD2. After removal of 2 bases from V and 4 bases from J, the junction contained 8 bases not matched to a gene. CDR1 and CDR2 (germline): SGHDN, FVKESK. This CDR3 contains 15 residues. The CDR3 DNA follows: TGTGCCAGCAGCCAATCAGCGGGGACGCTTTACGAGCAGTACTTC. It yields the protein CASSQSAGTLYEQYF.

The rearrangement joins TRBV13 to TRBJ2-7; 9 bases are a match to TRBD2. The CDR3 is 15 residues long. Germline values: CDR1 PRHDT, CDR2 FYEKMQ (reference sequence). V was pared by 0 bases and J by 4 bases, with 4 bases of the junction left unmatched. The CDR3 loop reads CASSLGLAGPYEQYF. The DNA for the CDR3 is TGTGCCAGCAGCTTAGGCCTAGCGGGGCCTTACGAGCAGTACTTC.

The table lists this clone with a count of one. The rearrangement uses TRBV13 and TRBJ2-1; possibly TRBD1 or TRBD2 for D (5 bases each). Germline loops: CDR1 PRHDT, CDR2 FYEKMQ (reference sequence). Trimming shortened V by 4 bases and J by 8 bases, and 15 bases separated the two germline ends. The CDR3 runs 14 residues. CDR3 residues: CASSYGDLRDEQFF. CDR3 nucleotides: TGTGCCAGCAGCTATGGGGACCTCCGCGATGAGCAGTTCTTC.

CDR3 amino acids: CASSLAASGRYGEQYF. Written as DNA, the CDR3 is TGTGCCAGCAGCTTAGCAGCTAGCGGGAGGTATGGCGAGCAGTACTTC. The V call is TRBV11-2, the J call TRBJ2-7; 11 positions match TRBD2. This CDR3 has 16 amino acids. The V segment lost 1 base and the J segment 6 bases; nucleotides outside the gene matches: 8. CDR1 and CDR2 (germline): SGHAT, FQNNGV.

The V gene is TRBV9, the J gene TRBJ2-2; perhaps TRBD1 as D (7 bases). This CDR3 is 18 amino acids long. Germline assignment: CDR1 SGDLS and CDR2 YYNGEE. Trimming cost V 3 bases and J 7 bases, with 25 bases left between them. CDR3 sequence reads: CASSEEGAGVLYNGELFF. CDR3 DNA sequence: TGTGCCAGCAGCGAGGAGGGGGCAGGGGTATTGTATAACGGGGAGCTGTTTTTT.

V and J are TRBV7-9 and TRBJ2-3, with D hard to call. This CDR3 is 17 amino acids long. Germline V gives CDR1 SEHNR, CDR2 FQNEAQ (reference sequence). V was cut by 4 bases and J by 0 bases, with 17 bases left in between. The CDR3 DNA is TGTGCCAGCAGCTCCCCACTCTTTGCGGAGAGCACAGATACGCAGTATTTT. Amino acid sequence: CASSSPLFAESTDTQYF.

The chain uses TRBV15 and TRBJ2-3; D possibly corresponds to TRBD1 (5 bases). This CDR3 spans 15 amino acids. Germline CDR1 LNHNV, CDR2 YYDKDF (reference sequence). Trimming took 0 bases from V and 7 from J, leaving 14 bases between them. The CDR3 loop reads CATSRDKAPGNTQYF. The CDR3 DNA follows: TGTGCCACCAGCAGAGACAAGGCGCCAGGGAATACGCAGTATTTT.

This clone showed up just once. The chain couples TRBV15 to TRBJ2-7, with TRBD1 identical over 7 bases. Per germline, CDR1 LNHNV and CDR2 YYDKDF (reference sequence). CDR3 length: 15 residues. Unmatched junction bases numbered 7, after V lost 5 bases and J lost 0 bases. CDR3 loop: CATSALGGASYEQYF. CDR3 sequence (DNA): TGTGCCACCAGCGCTCTAGGGGGCGCCTCCTACGAGCAGTACTTC.

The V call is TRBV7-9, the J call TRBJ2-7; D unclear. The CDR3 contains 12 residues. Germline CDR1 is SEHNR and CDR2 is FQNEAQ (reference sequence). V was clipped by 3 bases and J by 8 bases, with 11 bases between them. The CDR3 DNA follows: TGTGCCAGCAGCTTGGAAACAGATCAGCAGTACTTC. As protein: CASSLETDQQYF.

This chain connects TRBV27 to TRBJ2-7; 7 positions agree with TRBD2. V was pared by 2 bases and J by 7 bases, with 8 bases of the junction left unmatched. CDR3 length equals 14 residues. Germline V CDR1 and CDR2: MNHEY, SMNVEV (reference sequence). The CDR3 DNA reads TGTGCCAGCAGTTTAGCGGGAGCCACCCCTGAGCAGTACTTC. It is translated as CASSLAGATPEQYF.

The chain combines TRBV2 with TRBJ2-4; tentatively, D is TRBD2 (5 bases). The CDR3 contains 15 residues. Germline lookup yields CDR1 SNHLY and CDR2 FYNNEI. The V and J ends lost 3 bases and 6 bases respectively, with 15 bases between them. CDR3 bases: TGTGCCAGCAGTGAGAGCTGGGGAGCTGGAAACATTCAGTACTTC. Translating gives CASSESWGAGNIQYF. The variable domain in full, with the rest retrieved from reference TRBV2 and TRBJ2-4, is EPEVTQTPSHQVTQMGQEVILRCVPISNHLYFYWYRQILGQKVEFLVSFYNNEISEKSEIFDDQFSVERPDGSNFTLKIRSTKLEDSAMYFCASSESWGAGNIQYFGAGTRLSVL.

CDR3: CASSLGTREYMWETQYF. In DNA form, the CDR3 reads TGCGCCAGCAGCTTAGGGACACGGGAGTACATGTGGGAGACCCAGTACTTC. This chain uses TRBV5-1 with TRBJ2-5; D possibly uses TRBD1 or TRBD2 (6 bases each). V lost 2 bases and J lost 5, with 22 bases in between. There are 17 residues in the CDR3. Per germline, CDR1 SGHRS and CDR2 YFSETQ.

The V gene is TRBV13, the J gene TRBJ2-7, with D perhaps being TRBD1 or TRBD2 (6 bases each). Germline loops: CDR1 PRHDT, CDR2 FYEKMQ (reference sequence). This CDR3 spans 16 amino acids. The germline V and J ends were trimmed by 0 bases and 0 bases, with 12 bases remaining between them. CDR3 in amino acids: CASSLGRGTPSYEQYF. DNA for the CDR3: TGTGCCAGCAGCTTAGGCCGGGGGACACCCTCCTACGAGCAGTACTTC.

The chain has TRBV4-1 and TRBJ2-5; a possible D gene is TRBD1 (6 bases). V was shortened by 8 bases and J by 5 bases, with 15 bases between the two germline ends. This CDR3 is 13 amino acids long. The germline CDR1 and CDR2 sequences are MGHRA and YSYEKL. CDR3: CASASTGEETQYF. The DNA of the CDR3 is TGCGCCAGCGCCTCGACAGGAGAGGAGACCCAGTACTTC.

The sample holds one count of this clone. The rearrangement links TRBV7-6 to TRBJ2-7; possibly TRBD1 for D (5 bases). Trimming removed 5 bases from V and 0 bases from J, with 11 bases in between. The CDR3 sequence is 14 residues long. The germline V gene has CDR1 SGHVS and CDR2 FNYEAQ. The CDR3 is CASSQDTSSYEQYF. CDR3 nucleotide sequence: TGTGCCAGCAGCCAGGACACGAGCTCCTACGAGCAGTACTTC.

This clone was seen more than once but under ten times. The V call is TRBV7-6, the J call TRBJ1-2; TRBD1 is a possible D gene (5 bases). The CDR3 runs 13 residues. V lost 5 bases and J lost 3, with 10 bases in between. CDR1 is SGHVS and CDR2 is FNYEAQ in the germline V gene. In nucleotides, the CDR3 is TGTGCCAGCAGCCGAGGGGCCGACTATGGCTACACCTTC. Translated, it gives CASSRGADYGYTF.

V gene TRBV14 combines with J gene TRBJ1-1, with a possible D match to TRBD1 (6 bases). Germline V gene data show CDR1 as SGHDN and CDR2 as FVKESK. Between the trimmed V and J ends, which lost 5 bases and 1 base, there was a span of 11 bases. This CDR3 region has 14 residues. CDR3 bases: TGTGCCAGCAGCGAAGTGGGGGCGAACACTGAAGCTTTCTTT. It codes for CASSEVGANTEAFF.

As DNA, the CDR3 is TGCGCCAGCAGCCACCCCAGGGGTGGCCAAGAGACCCAGTACTTC. Amino acids: CASSHPRGGQETQYF. The chain is built from TRBV4-1 and TRBJ2-5, with D perhaps TRBD1 (6 bases). Germline V gene lookup returns CDR1 MGHRA and CDR2 YSYEKL. This CDR3 has 15 amino acids. Trimming removed 3 bases at V and 1 base at J, with 12 bases between.

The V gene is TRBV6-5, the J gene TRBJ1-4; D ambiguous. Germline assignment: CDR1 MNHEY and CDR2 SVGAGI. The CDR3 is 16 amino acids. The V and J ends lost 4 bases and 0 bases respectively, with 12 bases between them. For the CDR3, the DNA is TGTGCCAGCAGTTCATCGATTCTTGCAACTAATGAAAAACTGTTTTTT. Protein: CASSSSILATNEKLFF.

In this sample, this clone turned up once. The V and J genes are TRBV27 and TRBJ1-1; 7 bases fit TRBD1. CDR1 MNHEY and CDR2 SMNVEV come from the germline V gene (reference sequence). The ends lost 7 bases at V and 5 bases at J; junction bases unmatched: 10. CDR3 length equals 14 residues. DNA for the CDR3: TGTGCCAGCACCAATGGGGCAGGGGGAACTGAAGCTTTCTTT. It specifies CASTNGAGGTEAFF.